What follows are 12 T cell receptor beta chains derived from one specimen sequenced in a study of response to subunit inactivated influenza vaccine. TCRdb redid the calling of the RT-PCR reads with MiXCR, one entry per CDR3 protein. This table holds more than 250,000 distinct CDR3 sequences, around a fifth found once. Sequencing was performed on PBMCs from blood, taken about 20 months after vaccination. These receptors originate from a man aged 50-75 years who received an inactivated influenza vaccine.

The chain employs TRBV10-1 and TRBJ2-7, with D uncertain. With 3 bases removed from V and 4 bases from J, the gap between germline ends came to 7 bases. In germline, CDR1 is WNHNN, CDR2 SYGVQD (reference sequence). The CDR3 spans 12 residues. The chain's CDR3 is CASSDWGYEQYF. DNA for the CDR3: TGCGCCAGCAGTGATTGGGGATACGAGCAGTACTTC.

This chain joins TRBV5-1 and TRBJ2-5; D unclear. The CDR3 runs 16 residues. Trimming removed 6 bases from V and 7 bases from J, with 25 bases in between. CDR1 SGHRS and CDR2 YFSETQ come from the germline V gene. The CDR3 is CASTQLPGRFAVTQYF. The CDR3 coding sequence is TGCGCCAGCACCCAATTACCCGGTCGGTTTGCAGTGACCCAGTACTTC.

This chain uses TRBV29-1 with TRBJ1-4, with 8 bases that match TRBD1. CDR1 and CDR2 (germline): SQVTM, ANQGSEA. V shed 4 bases, J shed 3 bases, and the junction held 4 bases outside the gene matches. This CDR3 contains 14 residues. The DNA of the CDR3 is TGCAGCGTTGTCCTGGACAGGGCTAATGAAAAACTGTTTTTT. This translates into CSVVLDRANEKLFF.

V gene TRBV30 combines with J gene TRBJ2-5; the D gene is possibly TRBD2 (6 bases). Trimming stripped 6 bases from V and 5 bases from J, with 16 bases between. The CDR3 covers 13 residues. CDR1 is GTSNPN and CDR2 is SVGIG in the germline V gene (reference sequence). The CDR3 is CACNAGPGETQYF. As DNA, the CDR3 is TGTGCCTGTAACGCGGGGCCGGGGGAGACCCAGTACTTC.

This clonotype was observed a few times. The chain carries TRBV24-1 and TRBJ1-3, with D uncertain. Germline V gene lookup returns CDR1 KGHDR and CDR2 SFDVKD. The CDR3 covers 13 residues. V lost 5 bases to trimming and J lost 4 bases, with 8 bases between them. CDR3 loop: CATSGGYGNTIYF. CDR3 in DNA: TGTGCCACCAGTGGAGGGTACGGAAACACCATATATTTT.

The CDR3 spells CASSLGRAADTQYF. The CDR3 region has the DNA TGCGCCAGCAGCTTGGGCAGGGCGGCAGATACGCAGTATTTT. The chain couples TRBV5-1 to TRBJ2-3, with TRBD1 as a possible D gene (5 bases). This CDR3 comprises 14 residues. V lost 0 bases to trimming and J lost 4 bases, with 9 bases between them. Germline assignment: CDR1 SGHRS and CDR2 YFSETQ.

The sample holds a few counts of this clonotype. The chain couples TRBV6-2 or TRBV6-3 to TRBJ2-3, with 7 bases lining up with TRBD2. J gave up 4 bases and V 2 bases, and 9 bases lay outside the gene matches. The V gene's germline CDR1 is MNHEY and CDR2 SVGEGT. This CDR3 has 16 amino acids. The CDR3 coding sequence is TGTGCCAGCAGTTACAGAGCGGGGAGGGTCGCAGATACGCAGTATTTT. Translating gives CASSYRAGRVADTQYF.

This clonotype was detected only a few times. The rearrangement links TRBV7-9 to TRBJ1-1; no clear D gene. There are 14 residues in the CDR3. Per the germline V gene, CDR1 is SEHNR and CDR2 is FQNEAQ (reference sequence). Trimming cost V 5 bases and J 1 base, with 11 bases left between them. Written as DNA, the CDR3 is TGTGCCAGCAGCCCTATCATAGGGAACACTGAAGCTTTCTTT. Translated, it gives CASSPIIGNTEAFF.

This clonotype was seen ten or more times. This chain links TRBV29-1 with TRBJ1-1; 8 nucleotides match TRBD1. Germline values: CDR1 SQVTM, CDR2 ANQGSEA. The CDR3 covers 14 residues. V was pared by 3 bases and J by 1 base, with 4 bases of the junction left unmatched. CDR3 nucleotides: TGCAGCGTTGATAGGGGGACAGGGAACACTGAAGCTTTCTTT. Translating it yields CSVDRGTGNTEAFF.

This clonotype has a handful of counts. This chain's CDR3 is CSARTGAANEKLFF. The CDR3 DNA sequence: TGCAGTGCTCGCACGGGGGCGGCTAATGAAAAACTGTTTTTT. This chain joins TRBV20-1 and TRBJ1-4; tentative D call: TRBD1 (6 bases). The CDR3 is made up of 14 amino acids. Germline CDR1 and CDR2: DFQATT and SNEGSKA (reference sequence). Deletions cut 5 bases from V and 3 bases from J, with 13 bases between.

V is TRBV7-2 and J is TRBJ2-5; D not resolved. Between the trimmed V and J ends, which lost 5 bases and 7 bases, there was a span of 11 bases. Per germline, CDR1 SGHTA and CDR2 FQGNSA. The CDR3 is 12 amino acids. The CDR3 bases are TGTGCCAGCAGCCCAACTTTAGGGACCCAGTACTTC. This translates into CASSPTLGTQYF.

The chain recombines TRBV20-1 with TRBJ2-1, with D perhaps matching TRBD1 (5 bases). Trimming left V 0 bases short and J 4 bases short, with 13 bases between. Germline CDR1 reads DFQATT; CDR2 reads SNEGSKA (reference sequence). This CDR3 contains 15 residues. The CDR3 DNA follows: TGCAGTGCTAGAGACTACAGGCACGGGTACAATGAGCAGTTCTTC. Translation: CSARDYRHGYNEQFF.